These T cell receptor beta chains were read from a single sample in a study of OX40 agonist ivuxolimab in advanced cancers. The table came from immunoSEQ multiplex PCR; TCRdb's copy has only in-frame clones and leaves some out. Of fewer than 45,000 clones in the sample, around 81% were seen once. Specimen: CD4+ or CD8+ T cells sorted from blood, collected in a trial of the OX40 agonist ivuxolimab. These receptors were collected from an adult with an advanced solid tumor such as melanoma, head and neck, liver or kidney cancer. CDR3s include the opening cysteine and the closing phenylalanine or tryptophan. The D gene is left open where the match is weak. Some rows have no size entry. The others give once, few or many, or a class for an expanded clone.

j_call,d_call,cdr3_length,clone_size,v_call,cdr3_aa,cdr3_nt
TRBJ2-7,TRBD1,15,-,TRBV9,CASSPGTVFSYEQYF,TGTGCCAGCAGCCCTGGGACAGTTTTCTCCTACGAGCAGTACTTC
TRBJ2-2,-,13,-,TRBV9,CASSRGNTGELFF,TGTGCCAGCAGTCGGGGGAACACCGGGGAGCTGTTTTTT
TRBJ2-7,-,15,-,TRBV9,CASSVGTASSYEQYF,TGTGCCAGCAGCGTAGGGACAGCCTCTTCCTACGAGCAGTACTTC
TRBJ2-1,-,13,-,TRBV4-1,CASSLPMGYEQFF,TGCGCCAGCAGCCTCCCGATGGGGTATGAGCAGTTCTTC
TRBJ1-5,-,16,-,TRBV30,CAWKPRGSVGNQPQHF,TGTGCCTGGAAGCCAAGGGGATCTGTCGGAAATCAGCCCCAGCATTTT
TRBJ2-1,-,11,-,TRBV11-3,CASSPGFEQFF,TGTGCCAGCAGCCCGGGGTTCGAGCAGTTCTTC
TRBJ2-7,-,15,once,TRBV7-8,CASSSDRQPTYEQYF,TGTGCCAGCAGCTCCGATCGACAGCCAACCTACGAGCAGTACTTC
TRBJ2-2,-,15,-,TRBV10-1,CASSESGLETGELFF,TGCGCCAGCAGTGAGTCTGGGCTTGAAACCGGGGAGCTGTTTTTT
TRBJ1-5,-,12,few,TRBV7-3,CASSLNGGAQHF,TGTGCCAGCAGCTTAAACGGAGGGGCCCAGCATTTT
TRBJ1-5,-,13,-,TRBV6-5,CASSPTDNQPQHF,TGTGCCAGCAGCCCCACCGACAATCAGCCCCAGCATTTT
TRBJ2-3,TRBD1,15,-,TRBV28,CASRGQAYSTDTQYF,TGTGCCAGCAGAGGACAGGCCTATAGCACAGATACGCAGTATTTT
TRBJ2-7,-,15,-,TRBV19,CASSPKSESSYEQYF,TGTGCCAGTAGTCCGAAAAGTGAAAGCTCCTACGAGCAGTACTTC
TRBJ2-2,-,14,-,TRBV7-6,CASSRTENTGELFF,TGTGCCAGCAGTCGGACAGAGAACACCGGGGAGCTGTTTTTT
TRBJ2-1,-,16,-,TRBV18,CASSPLGSRVYNEQFF,TGTGCCAGCTCACCACTGGGTAGCAGAGTATACAATGAGCAGTTCTTC
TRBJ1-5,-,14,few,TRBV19,CATQGLGGNQPQHF,TGTGCCACCCAGGGATTGGGGGGCAATCAGCCCCAGCATTTT
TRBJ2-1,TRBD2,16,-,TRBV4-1,CASSMGRASGASEQFF,TGCGCCAGCAGCATGGGGAGGGCTAGCGGGGCGTCGGAGCAGTTCTTC
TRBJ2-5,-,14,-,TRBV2,CASSEARGAGAQYF,TGTGCCAGCAGTGAAGCTCGAGGGGCGGGCGCCCAGTACTTC
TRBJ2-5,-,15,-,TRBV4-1,CASSQDGQGDETQYF,TGCGCCAGCAGCCAAGATGGTCAGGGTGACGAGACCCAGTACTTC
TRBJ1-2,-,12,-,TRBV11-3,CASRSTGSGYTF,TGTGCCAGCAGATCAACAGGAAGCGGCTACACCTTC
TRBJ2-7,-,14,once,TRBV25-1,CASSESAGALEQYF,TGTGCCAGCAGTGAATCGGCGGGGGCTTTGGAGCAGTACTTC
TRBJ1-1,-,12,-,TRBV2,CASRTTNTEAFF,TGTGCCAGCAGAACCACGAACACTGAAGCTTTCTTT
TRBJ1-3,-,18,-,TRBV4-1,CASSQRAAPGPGANTIYF,TGCGCCAGCAGCCAACGCGCGGCGCCGGGGCCCGGGGCAAACACCATATATTTT
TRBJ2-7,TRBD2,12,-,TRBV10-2,CASSGLANEQYF,TGCGCCAGCTCCGGACTAGCTAACGAGCAGTACTTC
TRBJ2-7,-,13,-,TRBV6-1,CASSELRSYEQYF,TGTGCCAGCAGTGAACTGAGGTCCTACGAGCAGTACTTC
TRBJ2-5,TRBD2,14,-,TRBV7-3,CASSPGTSWGTQYF,TGTGCCAGCAGCCCAGGGACTAGCTGGGGGACCCAGTACTTC
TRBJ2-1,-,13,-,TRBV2,CASSYREANEQFF,TGTGCCAGCAGCTACAGGGAGGCCAATGAGCAGTTCTTC
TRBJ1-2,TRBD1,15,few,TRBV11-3,CASSRGGQGNYGYTF,TGTGCCAGCAGCCGAGGTGGACAGGGGAACTATGGCTACACCTTC
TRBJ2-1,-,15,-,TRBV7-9,CASSRTGTKGGEQFF,TGTGCCAGCAGCCGTACCGGGACTAAAGGGGGTGAGCAGTTCTTC
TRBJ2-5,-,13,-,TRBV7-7,CASSLGGKETQYF,TGTGCTAGCAGCTTAGGTGGAAAAGAGACCCAGTACTTC
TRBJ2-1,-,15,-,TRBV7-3,CASSPQGRPTNEQFF,TGTGCCAGCAGCCCTCAGGGGCGGCCCACAAATGAGCAGTTCTTC
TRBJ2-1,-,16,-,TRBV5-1,CASSFSGGLSYNEQFF,TGCGCCAGCAGCTTCAGTGGGGGCCTGTCCTACAATGAGCAGTTCTTC
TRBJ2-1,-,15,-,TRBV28,CASSYYGQNYNEQFF,TGTGCCAGCAGTTACTACGGACAGAATTACAATGAGCAGTTCTTC
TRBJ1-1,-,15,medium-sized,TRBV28,CATHFGAILNTEAFF,TGTGCCACCCACTTCGGGGCGATCCTGAACACTGAAGCTTTCTTT
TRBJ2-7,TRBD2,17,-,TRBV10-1,CASARVSGGFPGNEQYF,TGCGCCAGCGCCCGTGTCAGCGGGGGCTTCCCGGGGAACGAGCAGTACTTC
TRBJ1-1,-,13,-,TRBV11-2,CASSLEQTGGQLF,TGTGCCAGCAGCTTAGAACAGACAGGTGGCCAGCTCTTT
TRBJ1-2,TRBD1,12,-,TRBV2,CASTGQGLGYTF,TGTGCCAGCACCGGACAGGGACTGGGCTACACCTTC
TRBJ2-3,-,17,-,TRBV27,CASRPSPGGEETDTQYF,TGTGCCAGCAGGCCTTCCCCTGGGGGCGAGGAGACAGATACGCAGTATTTT
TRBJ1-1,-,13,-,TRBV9,CASSSQLSTEAFF,TGTGCCAGCAGCTCCCAGTTGAGCACTGAAGCTTTCTTT
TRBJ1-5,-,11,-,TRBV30,CAWSVGGPQHF,TGTGCCTGGAGTGTAGGGGGGCCCCAGCATTTT
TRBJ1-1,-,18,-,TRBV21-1,CASSKRPPTPRGDTEAFF,TGTGCCAGCAGCAAAAGACCACCGACCCCCCGGGGGGACACTGAAGCTTTCTTT
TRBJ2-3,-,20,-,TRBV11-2,CASSLDGAAETYTFTDTQYF,TGTGCCAGCAGCTTAGATGGTGCCGCGGAAACTTACACTTTCACAGATACGCAGTATTTT
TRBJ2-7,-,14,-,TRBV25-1,CASSEFTGSSEQYF,TGTGCCAGCAGTGAATTCACCGGGAGCTCCGAGCAGTACTTC